Shown below are 8 T cell receptor beta chains from a single sample sequenced in a study of blood T cell repertoires in COVID-19. TCRdb's table, derived via immunoSEQ multiplex PCR, lists solely in-frame clones and lacks some. The sample consists of about 250,000 clones, 75% to 85% of them appearing once. Input material: PBMCs or T cells enriched from blood (not recorded which). The source of these receptors is a woman in her forties or fifties with acute COVID-19.

V gene TRBV18 combines with J gene TRBJ1-3; possibly TRBD1 for D (6 bases). The V end lost 0 bases, the J end lost 7 bases, and 10 bases lay between the germline ends. This CDR3 has 14 amino acids. Germline CDR1 reads KGHSH; CDR2 reads LQKENI. This CDR3 is CASSPPGQGNTIYF. The CDR3 DNA reads TGTGCCAGCTCACCACCGGGCCAGGGGAACACCATATATTTT.

The chain carries TRBV10-3 and TRBJ1-2, with D hard to call. The V gene lost 10 bases and the J gene lost 2 bases, with 20 bases spanning the gap. Per the germline V gene, CDR1 is ENHRY and CDR2 is SYGVKD. The CDR3 loop spans 15 amino acids. CDR3: CATSSPGGENYGYTF. The DNA for the CDR3 is TGTGCCACCTCCAGCCCGGGTGGTGAGAACTATGGCTACACCTTC.

This chain connects TRBV4-1 to TRBJ1-1; the match to TRBD1 covers 8 bases. V lost 2 bases, J lost 4 bases, and 3 bases stayed unmatched. Germline V lookup: CDR1 MGHRA, CDR2 YSYEKL. This CDR3 comprises 14 residues. The CDR3 loop reads CASSQNRGITEAFF. Written as DNA, the CDR3 is TGCGCCAGCAGCCAAAACAGGGGGATCACTGAAGCTTTCTTT.

Notes on this clone: The sample holds other DNA sequences that translate to the same CDR3. The V call is TRBV6-5, the J call TRBJ1-4; 9 nucleotides align to TRBD1. This CDR3 region has 14 residues. CDR1 and CDR2 (germline): MNHEY, SVGAGI. Trimming cost V 5 bases and J 5 bases; bases outside gene matches: 3. CDR3: CASSRDRGNEKLFF. The DNA of the CDR3 is TGTGCCAGCAGTCGCGACAGGGGGAATGAAAAACTGTTTTTT.

The chain couples TRBV3-1 (or the pseudogene TRBV3-2) to TRBJ2-7, with 14 bases aligning to TRBD2. Trimming cost V 4 bases and J 7 bases; bases outside gene matches: 6. CDR3 length equals 15 residues. CDR1 and CDR2 from the germline V gene are LGHDT and YNNKEL (reference sequence). The chain's CDR3 is CASSLGTSGGNEQYF. The CDR3 DNA follows: TGTGCCAGCAGCCTCGGGACTAGCGGGGGAAATGAGCAGTACTTC.

The gene calls are TRBV2 and TRBJ1-4, with 10 bases fitting TRBD1. The CDR3 sequence is 13 residues long. The germline CDR1 and CDR2 sequences are SNHLY and FYNNEI. V lost 6 bases and J lost 7; bases outside the gene matches: 2. As DNA, the CDR3 is TGTGCCAGCAGGACAGGGGGCAGTGAAAAACTGTTTTTT. It codes for CASRTGGSEKLFF.

This clone is a singleton in its sample. The CDR3 sequence is CASNGANYGYTF. The CDR3 DNA reads TGTGCCAGCAACGGGGCTAACTATGGCTACACCTTC. This chain connects TRBV12-3 or TRBV12-4 to TRBJ1-2, with D unresolved. The length of the CDR3 is 12 residues. Trimming shortened V by 7 bases and J by 0 bases, and 6 bases separated the two germline ends.

This clone has only a few counts. CDR3 residues: CASIRDGTEAFF. CDR3 bases: TGTGCCAGCATTCGGGATGGCACTGAAGCTTTCTTT. The V call is TRBV6-5, the J call TRBJ1-1; D not certain. The germline V gene encodes CDR1 MNHEY and CDR2 SVGAGI. The CDR3 runs 12 residues. The V end was cut by 7 bases, the J end by 4 bases, with 10 bases between.